A single sample gave rise to the 10 T cell receptor beta chains below, sequenced in a study of blood T cells in healthy people across ages. Sample-barcoded 5' priming and a J-beta primer mix drove a second PCR of about 6 to 12 cycles. TCRdb re-analysed the 5' RACE reads in MiXCR, keeping a single row per CDR3 protein. The repertoire holds some 860,000 distinct CDR3 sequences, with roughly three fifths as singletons. The material sequenced was blood. The receptors were gathered from a man in his forties or fifties in good health.

This chain joins TRBV29-1 and TRBJ1-2, with 7 bases matching TRBD1. CDR3 length equals 14 residues. J gave up 8 bases and V 3 bases, and 12 bases lay outside the gene matches. Germline V lookup: CDR1 SQVTM, CDR2 ANQGSEA. The chain's CDR3 is CSVDALTGTLGYTF. The CDR3 coding sequence is TGCAGCGTTGATGCGCTGACAGGGACTTTGGGCTACACCTTC.

This clonotype was detected only once. This chain links TRBV12-3 or TRBV12-4 with TRBJ2-4; D not certain. This CDR3 region has 14 residues. Trimming removed 4 bases from V and 13 bases from J, with 20 bases in between. CDR3 bases: TGTGCCAGCAGTTCCCGGGCGCTGTACAATGAGCAGTACTTC. Amino acids: CASSSRALYNEQYF.

This rearrangement joins TRBV7-2 to TRBJ2-4; the match to TRBD1 covers 7 bases. The J call may be wrong; the DNA end is better matched by TRBJ2-7. Germline CDR1 and CDR2: SGHTA and FQGNSA. The CDR3 spans 15 residues. The CDR3 DNA is TGTGCCAGCAGCTTTAGGGACAGTCAGTACTACGAGCAGTACTTC. This gives the protein CASSFRDSQYYEQYF.

This clonotype was counted between two and nine times. V and J are TRBV4-3 and TRBJ1-6, with a tentative D call TRBD1 (6 bases). V was cut by 3 bases and J by 7 bases, with 16 bases left in between. The CDR3 extends over 16 amino acids. Germline CDR1 and CDR2: LGHNA and YSLEER. This chain's CDR3 is CASSHNHRVGNSPLHF. CDR3 nucleotide sequence: TGCGCCAGCAGCCACAACCACAGGGTGGGGAATTCACCCCTCCACTTT.

This chain uses TRBV7-9 with TRBJ2-1; 8 bases match TRBD2. The V and J ends lost 5 bases and 0 bases, in that order; junction bases with no gene match: 18. Germline CDR1 SEHNR, CDR2 FQNEAQ (reference sequence). This CDR3 comprises 20 residues. The chain's CDR3 is CASSQPGWRGDPRSYNEQFF. The CDR3 DNA is TGTGCCAGCAGCCAACCTGGGTGGCGGGGGGATCCACGCTCCTACAATGAGCAGTTCTTC.

The chain uses TRBV24-1 and TRBJ2-1, with 8 positions matching TRBD2. Trimming removed 0 bases from V and 10 bases from J; junction bases left unmatched: 1. The CDR3 totals 13 residues. Germline assignment: CDR1 KGHDR and CDR2 SFDVKD. In DNA, the CDR3 is TGTGCCACCAGTGATTTGCGGGAGGGGGAGCAGTTCTTC. This gives the protein CATSDLREGEQFF.

CDR3 loop: CASSLSGRAGTDTQYF. In DNA, the CDR3 is TGTGCCAGCAGCTTAAGCGGGAGGGCCGGCACAGATACGCAGTATTTT. The chain employs TRBV7-3 and TRBJ2-3; 9 nucleotides agree with TRBD2. The V segment lost 1 base and the J segment 1 base; nucleotides outside the gene matches: 3. This CDR3 contains 16 residues. CDR1 and CDR2 (germline): SGHTA, FQGTGA.

V is TRBV4-2 and J is TRBJ2-7, with 8 bases identical to TRBD2. V lost 3 bases and J lost 4; bases outside the gene matches: 5. Germline assignment: CDR1 LGHNA and CDR2 YNFKEQ. The CDR3 totals 14 residues. The CDR3 DNA reads as TGTGCCAGCAGCCAGTATACTAGCGGATACGAGCAGTACTTC. Its translation is CASSQYTSGYEQYF.

J is TRBJ2-5 and V is TRBV4-3; D may match TRBD1 or TRBD2 (5 bases each). The DNA end is more similar to TRBJ2-7, so the J call may be wrong. This CDR3 contains 15 residues. Germline-derived CDR1 and CDR2 are LGHNA and YSLEER. This CDR3 reads CASSQERGLVGEQYF. The DNA of the CDR3 is TGCGCCAGCAGCCAAGAGAGGGGCCTAGTAGGCGAGCAGTACTTC.

V gene TRBV7-3 combines with J gene TRBJ2-1; D possibly corresponds to TRBD2 (7 bases). V was cut by 6 bases and J by 4 bases, with 13 bases left in between. CDR1 is SGHTA, CDR2 FQGTGA, per germline. This CDR3 is built from 14 residues. CDR3 residues: CASSRGDKYNEQFF. Written as DNA, the CDR3 is TGTGCCAGCAGTCGGGGGGACAAATACAATGAGCAGTTCTTC. Filled out from reference TRBV7-3 and TRBJ2-1, the complete variable domain reads GAGVSQTPSNKVTEKGKYVELRCDPISGHTALYWYRQSLGQGPEFLIYFQGTGAADDSGLPNDRFFAVRPEGSVSTLKIQRTERGDSAVYLCASSRGDKYNEQFFGPGTRLTVL.